This TCR beta chain comes out of a study of cytomegalovirus exposure and HLA in healthy donors. Healthy bone marrow donors supplied every sample. Study-wide results and limits: V- and J-gene trimming of TCR beta was linked (in a later analysis) to a missense DCLRE1C variant. Later work showed greater clonal expansion in HLA-associated TCR beta chains than in equally common others. Common viral pathogens seemed, in a later analysis, to connect with several of the most significant clusters.

Note on this clone: No antigen is known for it.

PCR amplification relied on 60 Vbeta primers (plus 13 Jbeta primers). The table came from immunoSEQ multiplex PCR; TCRdb's copy has only in-frame clones and leaves some out. The table has some 170,000 clones, 55% to 75% seen once. The length of the CDR3 is 14 residues. Germline CDR1 is SNHLY and CDR2 is FYNNEI. Trimming at V came to 7 bases and at J to 4 bases, leaving 5 bases not matched to a gene. This chain connects TRBV2 to TRBJ2-5; 11 bases fit TRBD1. Sequencing was carried out using PBMCs. The sequence was obtained from a human donor in good health. CDR3 sequence reads: CASTQDRGRETQYF. The CDR3 DNA is TGTGCCAGCACCCAGGACAGGGGGCGAGAGACCCAGTACTTC. The variable domain in full, completed from reference TRBV2 and TRBJ2-5, reads EPEVTQTPSHQVTQMGQEVILRCVPISNHLYFYWYRQILGQKVEFLVSFYNNEISEKSEIFDDQFSVERPDGSNFTLKIRSTKLEDSAMYFCASTQDRGRETQYFGPGTRLLVL.